The 25 T cell receptor beta chains listed next were all sequenced from one sample in a study of graft-versus-host responses after intestinal transplantation. The table came from immunoSEQ multiplex PCR; TCRdb's copy has only in-frame clones and leaves some out. The table records around 36,000 clones, 90% to 95% of them present only once. Their recognized antigens are unknown. The sequencing here drew on unstimulated CD8+ T cells sorted from spleen or lymph node cells, taken before transplant. These receptors were obtained from a human donor who was the organ donor for an intestinal transplant.

The V and J genes are TRBV6-6 and TRBJ1-6, with D unclear. The CDR3 covers 14 residues. Germline V CDR1 and CDR2: MNHNY, SVGAGI (reference sequence). V was pared by 2 bases and J by 7 bases, with 9 bases between. The CDR3 is CASSYGSFNSPLHF. The CDR3, as DNA: TGTGCCAGCAGTTACGGCAGCTTCAATTCACCCCTCCACTTT.

The chain couples TRBV4-1 to TRBJ2-3, with TRBD2 identical over 8 bases. The CDR3 is made up of 14 amino acids. Germline V gene sequence: CDR1 MGHRA, CDR2 YSYEKL. V lost 1 base to trimming and J lost 5 bases; unmatched junction nucleotides: 2. The CDR3 nucleotides are TGCGCCAGCAGCCAAGCTGCGGGGGGAGATACGCAGTATTTT. Translated, it gives CASSQAAGGDTQYF.

The chain has TRBV7-6 and TRBJ2-3; 12 positions agree with TRBD2. J was trimmed by 2 bases and V by 4 bases; bases with no gene match: 13. The CDR3 extends over 19 amino acids. Germline CDR1 reads SGHVS; CDR2 reads FNYEAQ. The CDR3 coding sequence is TGTGCCAGCAGCTCAAGACTAGCGGGGGACTCACTCCACACAGATACGCAGTATTTT. It codes for CASSSRLAGDSLHTDTQYF.

This chain uses TRBV4-2 with TRBJ1-2; 11 bases line up with TRBD1. V shed 5 bases, J shed 6 bases, and the junction held 2 bases outside the gene matches. The CDR3 is 13 amino acids. Germline lookup yields CDR1 LGHNA and CDR2 YNFKEQ. The CDR3 DNA is TGTGCCAGCAGCGAGGGACAGGGGGATGGCTACACCTTC. Translating gives CASSEGQGDGYTF.

CDR3 coding DNA: TGTGCCAGCAGTTTATCGATGACTACTGAAAGCAATCAGCCCCAGCATTTT. This encodes CASSLSMTTESNQPQHF. This chain joins TRBV27 and TRBJ1-5; D uncertain. Germline values: CDR1 MNHEY, CDR2 SMNVEV (reference sequence). The CDR3 loop spans 17 amino acids. V dropped 0 bases and J dropped 1 base, with 13 bases sitting between them.

The chain employs TRBV19 and TRBJ2-7; a possible D gene is TRBD1 (5 bases). The CDR3 contains 14 residues. Trimming pared 3 bases from V and 0 bases from J, leaving 9 bases between. Germline CDR1 reads LNHDA; CDR2 reads SQIVND (reference sequence). CDR3 loop: CASSIQGSSYEQYF. The CDR3 nucleotides read TGTGCCAGTAGTATCCAGGGAAGCTCCTACGAGCAGTACTTC.

The V gene is TRBV6-1, the J gene TRBJ1-1, with TRBD1 identical over 9 bases. V dropped 6 bases and J dropped 2; count of bases not matched to a gene: 4. CDR1 is MNHNS, CDR2 SASEGT, per germline. CDR3 length: 14 residues. DNA of the CDR3: TGTGCCAGCAGGATAACAGGGGGCAACACTGAAGCTTTCTTT. Protein: CASRITGGNTEAFF.

Worth noting for this clone: A junction end diverges from the germline sequence, so it may reflect a read error. The same CDR3 is also encoded by other DNA sequences in this sample. V usage is TRBV30 and J usage is TRBJ1-6; D is unresolved. CDR1 is GTSNPN, CDR2 SVGIG, per germline (reference sequence). The CDR3 length is 13 residues. The CDR3 coding sequence is TGTGCCTGGAGCCATATCAGAAATTCGCCCCTCCACTTT. This translates into CAWSHIRNSPLHF.

The chain carries TRBV7-2 and TRBJ1-5, with D uncertain. Germline V CDR1 and CDR2: SGHTA, FQGNSA. V lost 3 bases and J 6 bases, leaving 9 bases between the germline ends. CDR3 length equals 13 residues. The chain's CDR3 is CASSFQWGQPQHF. The CDR3 DNA is TGTGCCAGCAGCTTCCAGTGGGGTCAGCCCCAGCATTTT.

The chain uses TRBV6-5 and TRBJ1-4, with D perhaps TRBD1 (5 bases). The CDR3 totals 12 residues. The germline V gene has CDR1 MNHEY and CDR2 SVGAGI. V lost 8 bases to trimming and J lost 4 bases, with 8 bases between them. The CDR3 DNA reads as TGTGCCAGCGGGGGGTTTAATGAAAAACTGTTTTTT. It codes for CASGGFNEKLFF.

The DNA of the CDR3 is TGTGCCAGCAGTCCCGGGGAGGGGACGTCCTACGAGCAGTACTTC. Its translation is CASSPGEGTSYEQYF. The V call is TRBV27, the J call TRBJ2-7; the match to TRBD2 covers 7 bases. CDR3 length: 15 residues. Germline CDR1 MNHEY, CDR2 SMNVEV (reference sequence). With V trimmed by 5 bases and J by 1 base, 8 bases remained unmatched.

The chain employs TRBV6-5 and TRBJ2-7, with 9 bases that match TRBD2. The trim removed 2 bases at V and 6 bases at J, leaving 5 bases unmatched. This CDR3 region has 14 residues. CDR1 and CDR2 from the germline V gene are MNHEY and SVGAGI. This CDR3 is CASSYAGGPLEQYF. DNA of the CDR3: TGTGCCAGCAGTTACGCGGGGGGGCCACTCGAGCAGTACTTC.

The J gene is TRBJ2-7, the V gene TRBV4-3; D is perhaps TRBD2 (5 bases). Looked up from germline, CDR1 is LGHNA and CDR2 is YSLEER. Deletions cut 0 bases from V and 0 bases from J, with 15 bases between. The CDR3 has 17 amino acids. The chain's CDR3 is CASSQDPTPGVSYEQYF. The CDR3 region has the DNA TGCGCCAGCAGCCAAGATCCCACGCCCGGGGTCTCCTACGAGCAGTACTTC.

The V and J genes are TRBV7-9 and TRBJ1-6; 7 bases match TRBD1. The CDR3 has 16 amino acids. Germline trimming cut 6 bases from V and 4 bases from J; bases unmatched to any gene: 9. Germline-derived CDR1 and CDR2 are SEHNR and FQNEAQ (reference sequence). CDR3 bases: TGTGCCAGCAGTTCCATCCCGGACAGGTATAATTCACCCCTCCACTTT. The encoded protein is CASSSIPDRYNSPLHF. Drawing the rest from reference TRBV7-9 and TRBJ1-6, the complete variable domain is DTGVSQNPRHKITKRGQNVTFRCDPISEHNRLYWYRQTLGQGPEFLTYFQNEAQLEKSRLLSDRFSAERPKGSFSTLEIQRTEQGDSAMYLCASSSIPDRYNSPLHFGNGTRLTVT.

The chain combines TRBV7-9 with TRBJ2-1; either TRBD1 or TRBD2 may fit D (5 bases each). CDR3 size: 14 residues. From germline, CDR1 is SEHNR and CDR2 FQNEAQ (reference sequence). Trimming removed 6 bases from V and 9 bases from J, with 18 bases in between. The CDR3 reads CASRPNGTPTEQFF. The CDR3 DNA reads as TGTGCCAGCAGGCCTAACGGGACGCCCACTGAGCAGTTCTTC. Supplemented by reference TRBV7-9 and TRBJ2-1, the full variable domain reads DTGVSQNPRHKITKRGQNVTFRCDPISEHNRLYWYRQTLGQGPEFLTYFQNEAQLEKSRLLSDRFSAERPKGSFSTLEIQRTEQGDSAMYLCASRPNGTPTEQFFGPGTRLTVL.

Note on this clone: The sample contains more than one DNA sequence encoding this CDR3. The chain employs TRBV6-5 and TRBJ2-1; D tentatively fits TRBD1 or TRBD2 (5 bases each). Germline V gene lookup returns CDR1 MNHEY and CDR2 SVGAGI. The CDR3 sequence is 14 residues long. V shed 2 bases and J shed 0 bases, with 5 bases lying between them. CDR3 coding DNA: TGTGCCAGCAGTTACGGGGGCTCCTACAATGAGCAGTTCTTC. Encoded protein: CASSYGGSYNEQFF.

The rearrangement links TRBV11-2 to TRBJ2-3; D is uncertain. The CDR3 is 16 amino acids. Per germline, CDR1 SGHAT and CDR2 FQNNGV. The V and J ends lost 1 base and 6 bases respectively, with 17 bases between them. The CDR3 is CASSLVWRTLVDTQYF. CDR3 coding DNA: TGTGCCAGCAGCTTAGTGTGGCGTACCCTGGTGGATACGCAGTATTTT.

The chain joins TRBV27 to TRBJ1-4; D gene ambiguous. The germline V gene has CDR1 MNHEY and CDR2 SMNVEV (reference sequence). The CDR3 is 13 residues long. V was trimmed by 5 bases and J by 0 bases, leaving 4 bases between them. The CDR3 reads CASSLTTNEKLFF. The CDR3 DNA reads TGTGCCAGCAGTCTTACAACTAATGAAAAACTGTTTTTT.

In its sample, this clone was seen once. The chain recombines TRBV6-1 with TRBJ1-1; D is ambiguous. Germline lookup yields CDR1 MNHNS and CDR2 SASEGT. The V gene lost 4 bases and the J gene lost 4 bases, with 19 bases spanning the gap. The CDR3 runs 16 residues. CDR3 DNA: TGTGCCAGCAGTGTGCTCACCGGGGAATTGAGCACTGAAGCTTTCTTT. This gives the protein CASSVLTGELSTEAFF.

The count of this clone is one. The sample holds other DNA sequences that translate to the same CDR3. The chain uses TRBV19 and TRBJ2-7; 11 positions match TRBD1. The V segment lost 3 bases and the J segment 4 bases; nucleotides outside the gene matches: 2. This CDR3 comprises 14 residues. Germline V gene lookup returns CDR1 LNHDA and CDR2 SQIVND (reference sequence). The CDR3 region has the DNA TGTGCCAGTAGTATTGGACAGGGGGCTTACGAGCAGTACTTC. It codes for CASSIGQGAYEQYF. Supplemented by reference TRBV19 and TRBJ2-7, the full variable domain reads DGGITQSPKYLFRKEGQNVTLSCEQNLNHDAMYWYRQDPGQGLRLIYYSQIVNDFQKGDIAEGYSVSREKKESFPLTVTSAQKNPTAFYLCASSIGQGAYEQYFGPGTRLTVT.

The chain recombines TRBV2 with TRBJ2-7, with 11 bases aligning to TRBD2. Germline lookup yields CDR1 SNHLY and CDR2 FYNNEI. CDR3 size: 15 residues. After removal of 6 bases from V and 3 bases from J, the junction contained 7 bases not matched to a gene. CDR3 nucleotides: TGTGCCAGCAGACCCTCTAGCGGGGGGCTCTACGAGCAGTACTTC. Its protein is CASRPSSGGLYEQYF. Full variable domain (remainder filled in from reference TRBV2 and TRBJ2-7): EPEVTQTPSHQVTQMGQEVILRCVPISNHLYFYWYRQILGQKVEFLVSFYNNEISEKSEIFDDQFSVERPDGSNFTLKIRSTKLEDSAMYFCASRPSSGGLYEQYFGPGTRLTVT.

This sequence joins TRBV20-1 and TRBJ1-2; D not certain. CDR1 is DFQATT and CDR2 is SNEGSKA in the germline V gene (reference sequence). The V gene lost 4 bases and the J gene lost 2 bases, with 5 bases spanning the gap. CDR3 length: 11 residues. CDR3 sequence reads: CSATGNYGYTF. CDR3 DNA sequence: TGCAGTGCTACCGGGAACTATGGCTACACCTTC.

The rearrangement uses TRBV19 and TRBJ1-5; D remains ambiguous. CDR3 size: 16 residues. Germline V lookup: CDR1 LNHDA, CDR2 SQIVND (reference sequence). The V end was cut by 1 base, the J end by 0 bases, with 10 bases between. The CDR3 loop reads CASSIVAATSNQPQHF. CDR3 sequence (DNA): TGTGCCAGTAGTATAGTTGCGGCGACTAGCAATCAGCCCCAGCATTTT. Together with reference TRBV19 and TRBJ1-5, the CDR3 gives the full variable domain: DGGITQSPKYLFRKEGQNVTLSCEQNLNHDAMYWYRQDPGQGLRLIYYSQIVNDFQKGDIAEGYSVSREKKESFPLTVTSAQKNPTAFYLCASSIVAATSNQPQHFGDGTRLSIL.

This sequence joins TRBV6-5 and TRBJ2-3; D unresolved. Trimming removed 6 bases from V and 5 bases from J, with 12 bases in between. The CDR3 runs to 13 residues. Germline values: CDR1 MNHEY, CDR2 SVGAGI. CDR3 residues: CASSWGDLDTQYF. The CDR3 DNA reads as TGTGCCAGCAGCTGGGGTGATCTAGATACGCAGTATTTT.

V and J are TRBV4-1 and TRBJ2-7; 8 bases are shared with TRBD2. The V gene's germline CDR1 is MGHRA and CDR2 YSYEKL. With 4 bases clipped from V and 3 bases from J, the junction kept 11 bases outside the gene matches. The CDR3 spans 16 residues. Here the CDR3 reads CASSPPKAGGHYEQYF. DNA for the CDR3: TGCGCCAGCAGCCCTCCCAAGGCGGGGGGACACTACGAGCAGTACTTC.